These 7 T cell receptor beta chains share one sample of origin, sequenced in a study of T cells in Graves' hyperthyroidism and ophthalmopathy. Amplification targeted TCR beta CDR3 regions from RNA transcripts. HTBI primers were used for first-round RT-PCR of the TCR CDR3. TCRdb re-derived calls from the multiplex PCR reads in MiXCR, one entry per CDR3 protein. Here the sample spans a few hundred thousand distinct CDR3 sequences, approximately 14% being singletons. The sequenced sample was blood. These TCRs come from a woman aged 18-29 years with Graves' hyperthyroidism.

In this sample, this clonotype turned up many times. V usage is TRBV7-9 and J usage is TRBJ1-2; D is ambiguous. This CDR3 has 15 residues. Germline CDR1 reads SEHNR; CDR2 reads FQNEAQ (reference sequence). V lost 1 base, J lost 0 bases, and 9 bases lay in between. CDR3 in amino acids: CASSLGAVANYGYTF. The CDR3 DNA reads TGTGCCAGCAGCTTAGGGGCGGTAGCTAACTATGGCTACACCTTC.

This clonotype was found many times. This chain connects TRBV28 to TRBJ2-1; the match to TRBD2 covers 8 bases. V lost 5 bases to trimming and J lost 6 bases; unmatched junction nucleotides: 9. This CDR3 is built from 15 residues. Looked up from germline, CDR1 is MDHEN and CDR2 is SYDVKM. In DNA, the CDR3 is TGTGCCAGCAGTCCCGGGACTAGTCAAATCAATGAGCAGTTCTTC. It is translated as CASSPGTSQINEQFF.

This clonotype was seen a few times. Its ends do not fully match the called genes, so a read error is possible. The gene calls are TRBV10-3 and TRBJ1-5, with D perhaps matching TRBD1 (6 bases). Germline V gene lookup returns CDR1 ENHRY and CDR2 SYGVKD. This CDR3 region has 16 residues. As DNA, the CDR3 is TGTGCCATCGGTGATCGAGGGGGGGATAGCAATCAGCCCCAGCATTTT. It translates to CAIGDRGGDSNQPQHF.

This clonotype was detected many times. V and J are TRBV2 and TRBJ1-1; D is uncertain. The CDR3 consists of 11 residues. The germline CDR1 and CDR2 sequences are SNHLY and FYNNEI. Trimming stripped 8 bases from V and 5 bases from J, with 9 bases between. As DNA, the CDR3 is TGTGCCAGCTCGCGGAAAACTGAAGCTTTCTTT. Its protein is CASSRKTEAFF.

Ten or more counts support this clonotype. J is TRBJ1-1 and V is TRBV6-2 or TRBV6-3; 9 bases line up with TRBD1. The length of the CDR3 is 18 residues. Per the germline V gene, CDR1 is MNHEY and CDR2 is SVGEGT. V dropped 4 bases and J dropped 0; count of bases not matched to a gene: 12. The CDR3 DNA is TGTGCCAGCAGTTCCCCACCCCCAAGGACAGGGGTGAACACTGAAGCTTTCTTT. This codes for CASSSPPPRTGVNTEAFF.

This clonotype appeared a few times. The chain combines TRBV5-6 with TRBJ2-4; D unresolved. The CDR3 contains 14 residues. From germline, CDR1 is SGHDT and CDR2 YYEEEE. V lost 0 bases to trimming and J lost 7 bases, with 11 bases between them. The CDR3, as DNA: TGTGCCAGCAGCTTGGTAGGCCTCGGGAACATTCAGTACTTC. Residues: CASSLVGLGNIQYF.

A few counts support this clonotype. The chain couples TRBV19 to TRBJ1-2; TRBD1 matches at 7 bases. The germline gives CDR1 LNHDA, CDR2 SQIVND (reference sequence). V dropped 1 base and J dropped 6; count of bases not matched to a gene: 5. The CDR3 is 14 residues long. The CDR3 DNA reads as TGTGCCAGTAGTATAGGCAGGGGACAGCATGGCTACACCTTC. Its translation is CASSIGRGQHGYTF.